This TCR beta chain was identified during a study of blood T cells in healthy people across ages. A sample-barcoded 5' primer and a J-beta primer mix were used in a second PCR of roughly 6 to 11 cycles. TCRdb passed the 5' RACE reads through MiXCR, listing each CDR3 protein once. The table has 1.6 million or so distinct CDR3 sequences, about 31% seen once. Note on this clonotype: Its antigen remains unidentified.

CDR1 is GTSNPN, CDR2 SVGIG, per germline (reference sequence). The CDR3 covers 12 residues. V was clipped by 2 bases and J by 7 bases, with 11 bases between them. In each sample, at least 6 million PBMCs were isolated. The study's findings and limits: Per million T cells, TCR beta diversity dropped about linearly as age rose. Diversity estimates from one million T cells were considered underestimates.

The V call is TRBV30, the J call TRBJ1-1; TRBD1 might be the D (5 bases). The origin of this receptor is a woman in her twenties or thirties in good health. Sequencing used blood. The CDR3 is CAWSWSGGEAFF. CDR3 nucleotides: TGTGCCTGGAGTTGGTCCGGGGGTGAAGCTTTCTTT. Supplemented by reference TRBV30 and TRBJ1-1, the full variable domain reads SQTIHQWPATLVQPVGSPLSLECTVEGTSNPNLYWYRQAAGRGLQLLFYSVGIGQISSEVPQNLSASRPQDRQFILSSKKLLLSDSGFYLCAWSWSGGEAFFGQGTRLTVV.